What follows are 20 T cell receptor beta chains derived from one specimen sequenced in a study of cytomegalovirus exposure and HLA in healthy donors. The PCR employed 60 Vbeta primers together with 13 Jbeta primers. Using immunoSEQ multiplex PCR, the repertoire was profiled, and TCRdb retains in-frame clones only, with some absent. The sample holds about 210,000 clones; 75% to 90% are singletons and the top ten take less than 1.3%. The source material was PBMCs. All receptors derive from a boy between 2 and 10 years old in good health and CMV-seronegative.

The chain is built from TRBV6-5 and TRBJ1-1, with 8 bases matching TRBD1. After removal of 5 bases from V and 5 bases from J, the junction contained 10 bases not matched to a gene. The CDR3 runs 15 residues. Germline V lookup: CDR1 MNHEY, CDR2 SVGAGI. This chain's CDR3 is CASSVVQGAGTEAFF. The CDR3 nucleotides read TGTGCCAGCAGTGTCGTCCAGGGGGCGGGAACTGAAGCTTTCTTT.

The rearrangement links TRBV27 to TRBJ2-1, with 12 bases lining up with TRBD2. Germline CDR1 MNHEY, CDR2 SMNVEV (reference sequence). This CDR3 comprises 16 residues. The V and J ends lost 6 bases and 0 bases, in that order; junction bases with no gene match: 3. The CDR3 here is CASSQTSGSSYNEQFF. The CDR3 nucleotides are TGTGCCAGCAGCCAGACTAGCGGGAGCTCCTACAATGAGCAGTTCTTC.

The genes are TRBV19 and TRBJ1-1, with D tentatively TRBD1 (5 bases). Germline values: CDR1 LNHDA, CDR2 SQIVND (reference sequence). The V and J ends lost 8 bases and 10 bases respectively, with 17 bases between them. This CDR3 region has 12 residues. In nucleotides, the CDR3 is TGTGCCAGTTCCGGGCAGGGTTTGGCAGCTTTCTTT. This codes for CASSGQGLAAFF.

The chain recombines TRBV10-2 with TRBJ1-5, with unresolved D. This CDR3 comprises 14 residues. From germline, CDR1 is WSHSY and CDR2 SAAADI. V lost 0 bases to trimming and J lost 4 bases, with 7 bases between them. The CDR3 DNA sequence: TGCGCCAGCAGTGAGTCCTCGGGGAATCAGCCCCAGCATTTT. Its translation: CASSESSGNQPQHF.

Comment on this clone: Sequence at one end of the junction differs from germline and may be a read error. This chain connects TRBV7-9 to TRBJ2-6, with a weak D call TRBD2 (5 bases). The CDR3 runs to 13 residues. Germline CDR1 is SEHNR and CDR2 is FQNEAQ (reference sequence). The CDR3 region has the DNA TGTTCCAGCAGCCTCAGAGGGACCAACGTCCTGACTTTC. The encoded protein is CSSSLRGTNVLTF.

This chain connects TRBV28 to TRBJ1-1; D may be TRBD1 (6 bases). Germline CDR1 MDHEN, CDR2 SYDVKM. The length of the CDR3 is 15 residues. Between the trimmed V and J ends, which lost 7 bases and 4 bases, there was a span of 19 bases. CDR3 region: CASTNREGGSTEAFF. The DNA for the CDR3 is TGTGCCAGCACAAACCGGGAGGGGGGAAGCACTGAAGCTTTCTTT.

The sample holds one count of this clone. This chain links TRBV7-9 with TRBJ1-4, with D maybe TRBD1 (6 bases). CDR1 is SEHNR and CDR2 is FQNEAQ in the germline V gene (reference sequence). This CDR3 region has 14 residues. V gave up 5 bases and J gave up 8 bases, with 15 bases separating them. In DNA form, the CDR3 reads TGTGCCAGCAGCCCGACAGGATTTGGGGAAAAACTGTTTTTT. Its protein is CASSPTGFGEKLFF.

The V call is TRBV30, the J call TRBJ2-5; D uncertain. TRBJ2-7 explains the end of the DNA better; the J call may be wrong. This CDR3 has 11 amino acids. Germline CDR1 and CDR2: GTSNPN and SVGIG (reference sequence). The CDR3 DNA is TGTGCCTGGAGTAGTATCTACGAGCAGTACTTC. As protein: CAWSSIYEQYF.

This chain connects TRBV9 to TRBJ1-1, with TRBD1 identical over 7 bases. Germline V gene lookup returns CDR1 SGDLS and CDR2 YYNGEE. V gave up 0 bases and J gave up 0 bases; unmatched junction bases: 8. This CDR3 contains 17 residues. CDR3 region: CASSVDSPTGVNTEAFF. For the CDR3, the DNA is TGTGCCAGCAGCGTAGACTCACCCACAGGGGTGAACACTGAAGCTTTCTTT.

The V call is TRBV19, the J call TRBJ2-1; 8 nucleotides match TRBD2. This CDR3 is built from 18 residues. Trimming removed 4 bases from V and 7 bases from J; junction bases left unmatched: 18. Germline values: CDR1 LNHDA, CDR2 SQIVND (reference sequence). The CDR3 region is CASSRGARSGGLVNEQFF. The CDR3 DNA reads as TGTGCCAGTAGTAGAGGGGCACGGAGCGGGGGCCTTGTGAATGAGCAGTTCTTC.

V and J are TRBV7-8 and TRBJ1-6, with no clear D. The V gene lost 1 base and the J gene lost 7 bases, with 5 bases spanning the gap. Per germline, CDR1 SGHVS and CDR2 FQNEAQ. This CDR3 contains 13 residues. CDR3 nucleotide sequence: TGTGCCAGCAGCTTAGGCCAGAATTCACCCCTCCACTTT. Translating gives CASSLGQNSPLHF.

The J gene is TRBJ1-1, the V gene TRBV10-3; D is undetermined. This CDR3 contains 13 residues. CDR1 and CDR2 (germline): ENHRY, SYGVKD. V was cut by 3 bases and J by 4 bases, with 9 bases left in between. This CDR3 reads CAISEGRGTEAFF. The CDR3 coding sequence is TGTGCCATCAGTGAAGGGCGGGGCACTGAAGCTTTCTTT.

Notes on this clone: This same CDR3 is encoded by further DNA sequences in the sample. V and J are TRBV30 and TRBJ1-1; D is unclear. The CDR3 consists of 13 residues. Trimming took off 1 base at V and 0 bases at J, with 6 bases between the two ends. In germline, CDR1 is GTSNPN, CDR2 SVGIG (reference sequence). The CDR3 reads CAWSAQLNTEAFF. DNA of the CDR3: TGTGCCTGGAGTGCACAGCTGAACACTGAAGCTTTCTTT.

CDR3 sequence: CASRDNYEQYF. The CDR3 DNA follows: TGTGCCAGTCGGGACAACTACGAGCAGTACTTC. This rearrangement joins TRBV7-9 to TRBJ2-7, with D tentatively TRBD1 (6 bases). Trimming cost V 9 bases and J 3 bases, with 9 bases left between them. Per the germline V gene, CDR1 is SEHNR and CDR2 is FQNEAQ (reference sequence). The CDR3 has 11 amino acids.

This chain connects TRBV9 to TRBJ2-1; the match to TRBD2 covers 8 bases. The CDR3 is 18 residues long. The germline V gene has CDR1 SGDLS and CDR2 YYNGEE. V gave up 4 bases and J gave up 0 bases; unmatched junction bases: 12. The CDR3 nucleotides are TGTGCCAGCAGCCCTCCTTTGAGCGGGGGAAGCTCCTACAATGAGCAGTTCTTC. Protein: CASSPPLSGGSSYNEQFF.

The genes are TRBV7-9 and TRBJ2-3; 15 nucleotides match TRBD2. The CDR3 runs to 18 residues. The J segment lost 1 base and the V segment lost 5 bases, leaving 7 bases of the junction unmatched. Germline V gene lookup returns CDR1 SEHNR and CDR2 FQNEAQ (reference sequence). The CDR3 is CASSRTSGRAMGTDTQYF. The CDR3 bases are TGTGCCAGCAGCCGGACTAGCGGGAGGGCCATGGGCACAGATACGCAGTATTTT. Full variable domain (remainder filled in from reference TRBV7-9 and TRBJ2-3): DTGVSQNPRHKITKRGQNVTFRCDPISEHNRLYWYRQTLGQGPEFLTYFQNEAQLEKSRLLSDRFSAERPKGSFSTLEIQRTEQGDSAMYLCASSRTSGRAMGTDTQYFGPGTRLTVL.

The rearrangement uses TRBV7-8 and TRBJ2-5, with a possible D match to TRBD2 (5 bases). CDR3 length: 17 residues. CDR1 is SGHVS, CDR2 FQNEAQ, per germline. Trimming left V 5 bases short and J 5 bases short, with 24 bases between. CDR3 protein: CASSSRVRTLFGETQYF. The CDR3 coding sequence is TGTGCCAGCAGCAGTAGGGTCCGGACTCTCTTTGGGGAGACCCAGTACTTC. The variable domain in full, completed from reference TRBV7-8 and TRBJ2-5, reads GAGVSQSPRYKVAKRGQDVALRCDPISGHVSLFWYQQALGQGPEFLTYFQNEAQLDKSGLPSDRFFAERPEGSVSTLKIQRTQQEDSAVYLCASSSRVRTLFGETQYFGPGTRLLVL.

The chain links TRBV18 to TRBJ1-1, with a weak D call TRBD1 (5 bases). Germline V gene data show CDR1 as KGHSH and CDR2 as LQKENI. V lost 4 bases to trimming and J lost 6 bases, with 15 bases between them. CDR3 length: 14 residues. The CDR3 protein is CASSQQVRFPEAFF. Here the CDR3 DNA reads TGTGCCAGCTCACAACAGGTGCGGTTCCCTGAAGCTTTCTTT.

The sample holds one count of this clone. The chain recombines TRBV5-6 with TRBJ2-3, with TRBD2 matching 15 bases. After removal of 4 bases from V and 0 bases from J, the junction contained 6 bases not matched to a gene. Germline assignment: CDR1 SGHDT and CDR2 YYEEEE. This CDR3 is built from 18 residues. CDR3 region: CASSPWTSGGESTDTQYF. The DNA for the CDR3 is TGTGCCAGCAGCCCCTGGACTAGCGGGGGGGAGAGCACAGATACGCAGTATTTT.

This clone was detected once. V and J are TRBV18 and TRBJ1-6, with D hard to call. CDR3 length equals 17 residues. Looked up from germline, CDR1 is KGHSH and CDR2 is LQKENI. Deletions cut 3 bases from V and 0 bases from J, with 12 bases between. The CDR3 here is CASSPKAPGSYNSPLHF. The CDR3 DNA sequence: TGTGCCAGCTCACCCAAAGCGCCGGGCTCCTATAATTCACCCCTCCACTTT.